Below, 5 T cell receptor beta chains from the same sample are listed, as sequenced in a study of esophageal squamous cell carcinoma under preoperative chemotherapy. Time point denoted: before preoperative PTX-NDP chemotherapy. Each CDR3 protein gets one entry after TCRdb re-called the PCR reads with MiXCR. The sample comprises approximately 30,000 distinct CDR3 sequences, around 50% of which are singletons, and over 9.5% rests with the top ten. Collection took place from a patient given preoperative chemotherapy. These receptors came from a human donor with esophageal squamous cell carcinoma. The donor label of this sample is uncertain.

In this sample, this clonotype is medium-sized. V usage is TRBV6-6 and J usage is TRBJ2-1, with 10 positions matching TRBD1. CDR1 MNHNY and CDR2 SVGAGI come from the germline V gene (reference sequence). V shed 6 bases, J shed 4 bases, and the junction held 6 bases outside the gene matches. The CDR3 contains 15 residues. CDR3 amino acids: CASRPGTGAYNEQFF. The CDR3 coding sequence is TGTGCCAGCAGACCCGGGACAGGGGCTTACAATGAGCAGTTCTTC.

V and J are TRBV7-3 and TRBJ2-3; D remains unclear. This CDR3 contains 15 residues. The V and J ends lost 0 bases and 2 bases respectively, with 9 bases between them. CDR1 is SGHTA, CDR2 FQGTGA, per germline. DNA of the CDR3: TGTGCCAGCAGCTTAACTAGCCATCCCACAGATACGCAGTATTTT. Translating gives CASSLTSHPTDTQYF.

There are a few counts of this clonotype. The V gene is TRBV7-2, the J gene TRBJ2-5; D tentatively fits TRBD1 or TRBD2 (5 bases each). The CDR3 has 17 residues. Germline V gives CDR1 SGHTA, CDR2 FQGNSA. Trimming took 1 base from V and 2 from J, leaving 17 bases between them. DNA of the CDR3: TGTGCCAGCAGCTTAGGGGGGAATTCGGGCCTACAAGAGACCCAGTACTTC. As protein: CASSLGGNSGLQETQYF. The complete variable domain, with remaining parts taken from reference TRBV7-2 and TRBJ2-5, reads GAGVSQSPSNKVTEKGKDVELRCDPISGHTALYWYRQSLGQGLEFLIYFQGNSAPDKSGLPSDRFSAERTGGSVSTLTIQRTQQEDSAVYLCASSLGGNSGLQETQYFGPGTRLLVL.

The rearrangement joins TRBV27 to TRBJ2-3, with TRBD2 as a possible D gene (6 bases). This CDR3 is 15 amino acids long. Germline V gene data show CDR1 as MNHEY and CDR2 as SMNVEV (reference sequence). Trimming took 2 bases from V and 4 from J, leaving 13 bases between them. Here the CDR3 reads CASSLRRGGADTQYF. CDR3 nucleotides: TGTGCCAGCAGTTTAAGACGTGGAGGGGCAGATACGCAGTATTTT.

This clonotype was observed at least ten times. The DNA of the CDR3 is TGTGCCAGCAGCTCCCCCACCTCGACTAGCGGGGGTCAAGAGACCCAGTACTTC. It codes for CASSSPTSTSGGQETQYF. The genes are TRBV7-6 and TRBJ2-5, with TRBD2 matching over 12 bases. V gave up 4 bases and J gave up 2 bases; unmatched junction bases: 11. This CDR3 is built from 18 residues. Germline values: CDR1 SGHVS, CDR2 FNYEAQ.